This T cell receptor (beta chain) was profiled in a study of human T cells and chemical hapten exposure. This clonotype appeared many times. Using its own MiXCR run on the RACE reads, TCRdb lists one record per CDR3 protein. The sample contains 380,000 or so distinct CDR3 sequences, approximately 5.1% of which appear only once. There are 14 residues in the CDR3. V lost 0 bases and J lost 4, with 13 bases in between. Germline CDR1 and CDR2: DFQATT and SNEGSKA (reference sequence). The time point: patch test 1, 2 weeks after DPC sensitization. Documented treatment: therapeutic diphenylcyclopropenone sensitization with weekly scalp DPC.

The sample was whole blood, taken in connection with sensitization to the hapten diphenylcyclopropenone (DPC). This clonotype originated in a woman aged 45-65 years with alopecia areata. Some clones in this sample may be carry-over from other donors' samples. The rearrangement uses TRBV20-1 and TRBJ2-7, with a tentative D call TRBD1 (5 bases). The CDR3 region is CSARDIRAGYEQYF. The CDR3 DNA is TGCAGTGCTAGAGATATCAGGGCCGGGTACGAGCAGTACTTC.